The 9 T cell receptor beta chains reported below all come from one sample, sequenced in a study of T cell changes during pregnancy in multiple sclerosis. The table came from immunoSEQ multiplex PCR; TCRdb's copy has only in-frame clones and leaves some out. The sample includes around 40,000 clones, around 92% of them seen just once. This material consisted of CD4+ T cells from peripheral blood mononuclear cells, taken in the third trimester of pregnancy. The origin of the receptors is a female donor with multiple sclerosis, enrolled in a pregnancy study.

The CDR3 bases are TGTGCCAGCAGCCCGTTACAAAGAGGGTTTGGCTACACCTTC. Protein sequence: CASSPLQRGFGYTF. The chain employs TRBV7-9 and TRBJ1-2; D unclear. Trimming stripped 5 bases from V and 7 bases from J, with 17 bases between. This CDR3 region has 14 residues. Looked up from germline, CDR1 is SEHNR and CDR2 is FQNEAQ (reference sequence).

This chain links TRBV30 with TRBJ1-4, with D perhaps TRBD1 (6 bases). V dropped 2 bases and J dropped 7 bases, with 14 bases sitting between them. The CDR3 has 14 residues. Germline CDR1 is GTSNPN and CDR2 is SVGIG (reference sequence). CDR3 in DNA: TGTGCCTGGAGTCAAAGGGGGTTGGCTGAAAAACTGTTTTTT. Encoded protein: CAWSQRGLAEKLFF.

V gene TRBV11-3 combines with J gene TRBJ2-3; D is possibly TRBD2 (5 bases). Trimming took off 5 bases at V and 4 bases at J, with 16 bases between the two ends. Germline CDR1 is SGHNT and CDR2 is YENEEA. This CDR3 spans 15 amino acids. CDR3 coding DNA: TGTGCCAGCAGCCCTGGCACTAGTCTCGCAGATACGCAGTATTTT. Protein: CASSPGTSLADTQYF.

CDR3 sequence reads: CASSLQRLAGGPHEQYF. The DNA of the CDR3 is TGCGCCAGCAGCCTCCAAAGACTAGCGGGAGGGCCCCACGAGCAGTACTTC. The chain uses TRBV5-1 and TRBJ2-7; 14 nucleotides line up with TRBD2. The V gene end was trimmed by 4 bases and the J gene end by 5 bases; junction bases not matched to a gene: 11. Looked up from germline, CDR1 is SGHRS and CDR2 is YFSETQ. This CDR3 is built from 17 residues.

This rearrangement joins TRBV4-1 to TRBJ1-4, with D maybe TRBD1 (6 bases). This CDR3 is built from 15 residues. CDR1 is MGHRA, CDR2 YSYEKL, per germline. V lost 6 bases, J lost 5 bases, and 16 bases lay in between. The CDR3 region has the DNA TGCGCCAGCAGTCAGTCCTGGGGGCCCAATGAAAAACTGTTTTTT. It specifies CASSQSWGPNEKLFF.

The count of this clone is one. The CDR3 region is CASSFGGREDTQYF. In DNA, the CDR3 is TGTGCCAGCAGCTTTGGCGGGAGGGAAGATACGCAGTATTTT. This sequence joins TRBV5-4 and TRBJ2-3; 9 bases are a match to TRBD2. Looked up from germline, CDR1 is SGHNT and CDR2 is YYREEE (reference sequence). The CDR3 is 14 residues long. V gave up 2 bases and J gave up 5 bases; unmatched junction bases: 3.

V gene TRBV6-6 combines with J gene TRBJ2-1; TRBD2 is a possible D gene (6 bases). Germline V gene sequence: CDR1 MNHNY, CDR2 SVGAGI (reference sequence). The CDR3 is 15 residues long. V was trimmed by 7 bases and J by 6 bases, leaving 19 bases between them. The CDR3 spells CASIDYSGPSNEQFF. DNA of the CDR3: TGTGCCAGCATTGATTATAGCGGCCCTTCCAATGAGCAGTTCTTC.

V and J are TRBV6-6 and TRBJ1-3; TRBD1 agrees at 9 bases. Trimming took 5 bases from V and 0 from J; bases not matched to a gene: 5. CDR3 size: 16 residues. Germline-derived CDR1 and CDR2 are MNHNY and SVGAGI (reference sequence). The CDR3 spells CASSGGQGFSGNTIYF. In DNA form, the CDR3 reads TGTGCCAGCAGTGGGGGACAGGGATTCTCTGGAAACACCATATATTTT.

This rearrangement joins TRBV7-9 to TRBJ2-1, with 9 bases fitting TRBD2. There are 14 residues in the CDR3. Germline assignment: CDR1 SEHNR and CDR2 FQNEAQ (reference sequence). J gave up 9 bases and V 9 bases, and 12 bases lay outside the gene matches. CDR3 nucleotides: TGTGCCAGTCCAGCGGGAGGCGAGGAGGGTGAGCAGTTCTTC. Encoded protein: CASPAGGEEGEQFF.